The clone carrying this T cell receptor (beta chain) was seen only a few times. At one end the junction does not follow the germline gene, possibly because of a read error. This entry comes from a study of cytomegalovirus exposure and HLA in healthy donors. Germline CDR1 and CDR2: PRHDT and FYEKMQ (reference sequence). The CDR3 is 13 amino acids. The PCR contained 60 Vbeta and 13 Jbeta primers. Using immunoSEQ multiplex PCR, the repertoire was profiled, and TCRdb retains in-frame clones only, with some absent. The sample consists of fewer than 200,000 clones, 82% of them appearing once. The sequencing input was PBMCs. The gene calls are TRBV13 and TRBJ1-2; D remains ambiguous. This receptor was obtained from a male donor in good health and CMV-seronegative. The CDR3 bases are TGTGTCAGCAGGCTTGGAGGCGTTGGTGGCTACACCTTC. It yields the protein CVSRLGGVGGYTF.